This T cell receptor (beta chain) emerged from a study of human thymus T cells (dated by TCRdb to the early 2020s). The study in broad terms: TCR alpha and beta repertoires from about 8 infant thymus samples and four related peripheral blood samples were characterized in the study. The cohort included a handful of male and a couple of female infants, with donor ages spanning 7 to 244 days.

What the research found in general, with its limitations: On average, roughly 850,000 unique TCRB clonotypes were obtained from thymus samples, compared with approximately 82,000 from blood samples. Biased V and J gene segment usage appeared to be present in both thymic and peripheral blood repertoires. The related research reported highly overlapping thymic TCR repertoires among unrelated individuals.

The immunoSEQ multiplex PCR assay was used to amplify the TCRB and TCRAD loci from a standardized quantity of quality-controlled genomic DNA. The V(D)J region was spanned by amplicons of a length sufficient to cover the CDR3 and to identify V and J genes. The commercial immunoSEQ service was used to sequence amplicons on an Illumina platform. As for the original processing: Primer bias and sequencing errors were corrected using previously described methods, and TCRAD and TCRB definitions followed the IMGT database. Analysis of the repertoires was done with immunoSEQ Analyzer 3.0 and VDJTools and included basic statistics, V/J segment usage, diversity estimates, rarefaction and pairwise overlap. Diversity was estimated using the Chao1, ChaoE, Efron-Thisted, Shannon and inverse Simpson indices, and was also estimated on datasets down-sampled to the size of the smallest sample. Repertoire overlap was determined by strict matching of CDR3 nucleotide sequence, V gene and J gene, and Jaccard-based multidimensional scaling clustering was applied. TCRdb mirrors the immuneACCESS table, restricted to in-frame sequences. Some clones are absent from its copies; in checked studies, under half trace to an unresolved V gene, and the reason for the others is unknown. Clonal size and the V and J genes are those of that table, whereas D and trimming came from the DNA. The sample table lists about 78,000 clones, roughly 96% of them with a count of one. Together, the top ten hold roughly 0.03% of the sample.

The germline V gene specifies KGHSY as CDR1 and FQNENV as CDR2. V is trimmed back by 0 bases and J by 0 bases, and the junction contains 9 bases that no gene match accounts for. The CDR3 covers 20 residues, taking in both the cysteine and the phenylalanine. Kept here is only the CDR3 DNA, which spans 60 bases and is read in frame from base 1. On this clone: The antigen this receptor binds is unknown. No quality values exist for individual bases; no much larger clone is one base distant.

Thymus tissue was obtained as surgical resects removed during corrective cardiac surgery. Donors were immunologically healthy infants undergoing open corrective cardiac surgery for congenital heart defects in Finland. Thymocytes were released mechanically from tissue and stored at -70 °C as pellets of about 10-34 million cells. Genomic DNA was extracted from frozen cell pellets with a QIAsymphony instrument. The source is a boy in the first two years of life with a congenital heart defect but otherwise immunologically healthy. The source material was thymus tissue. The chain employs TRBV16 and TRBJ1-4; 11 bases in the middle match TRBD1. CDR3 protein: CASSQSRDRGNFATNEKLFF. The DNA is as follows: TGTGCCAGCAGCCAATCAAGGGACAGGGGGAATTTTGCAACTAATGAAAAACTGTTTTTT.